The source of this T cell receptor (beta chain) is a study of response to subunit inactivated influenza vaccine. Findings of the study overall: The authors offered the suggestion that each seasonal influenza vaccination recruits few new T cells.

In its sample, this clonotype was seen a few times. Antigen specificity is unknown. The CDR3 has 14 residues. Germline-derived CDR1 and CDR2 are LGHNA and YSLEER. V was clipped by 2 bases and J by 3 bases, with 11 bases between them. TCRdb independently ran MiXCR on the RT-PCR reads; one entry per CDR3 protein. Among 450,000 to 550,000 distinct CDR3 sequences listed, about 25% were seen once. This chain uses TRBV4-3 with TRBJ2-7; tentative D call: TRBD2 (6 bases). The receptor's source is a man aged 50 or older who received an inactivated influenza vaccine. Sample: CD4+ T cells sorted from PBMCs, taken 5 to 6 days after vaccination. The CDR3 is CASSQHMTSYEQYF. The CDR3 DNA follows: TGCGCCAGCAGCCAACATATGACTAGCTACGAGCAGTACTTC.